This T cell receptor beta chain was recorded in a study of response to subunit inactivated influenza vaccine (dated by TCRdb to the late 2010s). Looking at the study overall: To follow how T cells responded to a trivalent subunit inactivated influenza vaccine, the researchers relied on deep quantitative profiling of the T cell receptor repertoire.

As regards this clonotype: The antigen it binds to is not known. Base qualities are not recorded, but no much larger clone differs from it by a single base.

To prepare the library, RT-PCR was applied. These reads were obtained on an Illumina HiSeq 2500. TCRdb reprocessing: public reads trimmed at Q25 with fastp, clones called with MiXCR, in-frame beta chains kept. Each entry is one CDR3 protein sequence, shown with its most common DNA and genes. The sample yields fewer than 700,000 distinct CDR3 sequences; 10% to 15% were counted once. Around 14% of the sample is taken by the ten largest. Taken from cysteine to phenylalanine, the CDR3 has 13 residues. Left in the record is the CDR3 DNA by itself, 39 bases read in frame from the first base. For this chain, trimming is 1 base at the V end and 10 bases at the J end, and the number of junction bases without a gene match is 4. Overall study outcomes, separate from this receptor: According to the authors, only a limited number of new T cells may be recruited by each seasonal influenza vaccination.

Sample time point, as interpreted from the label and publication: more than 40 days after influenza vaccine administration. The sequences come from PBMCs from blood, collected 45 days after vaccination. The clonotype originates from a man aged 50 or older who received an inactivated influenza vaccine. Donor details come from another sample of the same person, matched by shared clones. The chain employs TRBV12-3 or TRBV12-4 and TRBJ2-1, with 7 bases in between that match TRBD2. The nucleotide sequence is given as TGTGCCAGCAGTTTAGGGGGGGGATGGGAGCAGTTCTTC. Translated, this gives CASSLGGGWEQFF.